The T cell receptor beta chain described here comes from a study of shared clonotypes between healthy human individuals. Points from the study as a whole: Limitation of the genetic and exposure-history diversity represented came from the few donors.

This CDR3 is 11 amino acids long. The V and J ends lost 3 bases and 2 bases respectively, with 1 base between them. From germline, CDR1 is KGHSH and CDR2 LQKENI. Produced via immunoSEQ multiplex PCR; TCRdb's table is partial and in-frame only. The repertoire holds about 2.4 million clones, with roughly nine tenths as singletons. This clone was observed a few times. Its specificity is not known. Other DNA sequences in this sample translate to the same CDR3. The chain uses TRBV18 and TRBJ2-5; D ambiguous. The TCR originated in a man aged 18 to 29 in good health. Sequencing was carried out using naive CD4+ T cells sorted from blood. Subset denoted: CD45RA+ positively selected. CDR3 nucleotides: TGTGCCAGCTCACCGCAAGAGACCCAGTACTTC. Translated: CASSPQETQYF. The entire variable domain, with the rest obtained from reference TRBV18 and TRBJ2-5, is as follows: NAGVMQNPRHLVRRRGQEARLRCSPMKGHSHVYWYRQLPEEGLKFMVYLQKENIIDESGMPKERFSAEFPKEGPSILRIQQVVRGDSAAYFCASSPQETQYFGPGTRLLVL.